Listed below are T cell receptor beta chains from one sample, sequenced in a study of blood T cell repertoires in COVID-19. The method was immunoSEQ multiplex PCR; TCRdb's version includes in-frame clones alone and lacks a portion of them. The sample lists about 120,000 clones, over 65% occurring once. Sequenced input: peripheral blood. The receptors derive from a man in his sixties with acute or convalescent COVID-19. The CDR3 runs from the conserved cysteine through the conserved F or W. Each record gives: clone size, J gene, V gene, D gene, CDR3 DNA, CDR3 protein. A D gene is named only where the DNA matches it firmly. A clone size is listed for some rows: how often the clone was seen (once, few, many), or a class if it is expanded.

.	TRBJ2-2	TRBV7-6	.	TGTGCCAGCAGCTTAGGAGGGGGGGCCGGGGAGCTGTTTTTT	CASSLGGGAGELFF
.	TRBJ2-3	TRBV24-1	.	TGTGCCACCAGCGGACACAGGGATTCGAGCACGCAGTATTTT	CATSGHRDSSTQYF
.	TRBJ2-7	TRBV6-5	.	TGTGCCAGCAGAAGAGGACAGCTCAATTCCTACGAGCAGTACTTC	CASRRGQLNSYEQYF
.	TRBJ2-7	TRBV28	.	TGTGCCAGCAGTTCGTCGGGGTTCTCCTACGAGCAGTACTTC	CASSSSGFSYEQYF
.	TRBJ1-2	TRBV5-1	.	TGCGCCAGCAGCTTGATGGCGGGGCCGAACTATGGCTACACCTTC	CASSLMAGPNYGYTF
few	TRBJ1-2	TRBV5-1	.	TGCGCCAGCAGCTTGGTCGGGATTTCTTTTACCGCATCTCCAAACTATGGCTACACCTTC	CASSLVGISFTASPNYGYTF
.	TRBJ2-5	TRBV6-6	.	TGTGCCAGCAGTCCGAGGGCGAGGGAAGAGACCCAGTACTTC	CASSPRAREETQYF
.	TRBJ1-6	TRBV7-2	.	TGTGCCAGCGCCGTACAGGGAGTTGATTCACCCCTCCACTTT	CASAVQGVDSPLHF
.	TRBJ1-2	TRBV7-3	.	TGTGCCAGCAGCTTACAGGCAGCGGATGGCTACACCTTC	CASSLQAADGYTF
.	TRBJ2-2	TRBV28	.	TGTGCCAGCAGTTTCGGAGGGAACACCGGGGAGCTGTTTTTT	CASSFGGNTGELFF
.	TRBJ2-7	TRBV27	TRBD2	TGTGCCAGCAGTTTACTAGCGGGAGAGCAGTACTTC	CASSLLAGEQYF
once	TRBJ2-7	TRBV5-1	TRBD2	TGCGCCAGCAGCCTCGTCCGGATAGCGGGAGGGTACGGGACCGAGCAGTACTTC	CASSLVRIAGGYGTEQYF